The rows below give T cell receptor beta chains drawn from one sample of a study of cytomegalovirus exposure and HLA in healthy donors. Only in-frame clones appear in the TCRdb table, and some are missing; sequencing was by immunoSEQ multiplex PCR. The sample has around 160,000 clones; nearly 80% are singletons. Sequenced input: PBMCs. The receptors come from a man aged 40-50 years in good health and CMV-seropositive. CDR3s include the opening cysteine and the closing phenylalanine or tryptophan. The D gene is left open where the match is weak. Size is omitted from some rows. Given values are once, few, many or a class for expanded clones.

J gene: TRBJ1-1
clone size: NA
D gene: TRBD1
CDR3 length: 14
V gene: TRBV14
CDR3 protein: CASSQEQGWAEAFF
CDR3 DNA: TGTGCCAGCAGCCAAGAACAGGGGTGGGCGGAAGCTTTCTTT

J gene: TRBJ2-7
clone size: NA
D gene: NA
CDR3 length: 8
V gene: TRBV20-1
CDR3 protein: CSFYELYF
CDR3 DNA: TGCAGTTTCTACGAGCTGTACTTC

J gene: TRBJ2-2
clone size: NA
D gene: TRBD2
CDR3 length: 17
V gene: TRBV4-1
CDR3 protein: CASSQGLAGRNTGELFF
CDR3 DNA: TGCGCCAGCAGCCAAGGACTAGCGGGAAGGAACACCGGGGAGCTGTTTTTT

J gene: TRBJ1-1
clone size: NA
D gene: NA
CDR3 length: 14
V gene: TRBV7-9
CDR3 protein: CSSSSRGMNTEAFF
CDR3 DNA: TGTTCCAGCAGCTCCCGGGGGATGAACACTGAAGCTTTCTTT

J gene: TRBJ2-1
clone size: NA
D gene: TRBD2
CDR3 length: 17
V gene: TRBV9
CDR3 protein: CASSASVGTRSENEQFF
CDR3 DNA: TGTGCCAGCAGCGCCTCCGTCGGGACTAGAAGTGAAAATGAGCAGTTCTTC

J gene: TRBJ2-2
clone size: NA
D gene: TRBD2
CDR3 length: 15
V gene: TRBV7-2
CDR3 protein: CASSPRGRGTGELFF
CDR3 DNA: TGTGCCAGCAGCCCCCGCGGGAGAGGAACCGGGGAGCTGTTTTTT

J gene: TRBJ1-2
clone size: once
D gene: TRBD1
CDR3 length: 15
V gene: TRBV6-5
CDR3 protein: CASSPLSTGHYGYTF
CDR3 DNA: TGTGCCAGCAGCCCCCTTTCGACAGGGCACTATGGCTACACCTTC

J gene: TRBJ2-1
clone size: once
D gene: TRBD2
CDR3 length: 15
V gene: TRBV15
CDR3 protein: CATSRDSGSRNEQFF
CDR3 DNA: TGTGCCACCAGCAGAGATAGCGGGAGTAGGAATGAGCAGTTCTTC

J gene: TRBJ2-1
clone size: NA
D gene: TRBD2
CDR3 length: 15
V gene: TRBV28
CDR3 protein: CASGLAGGRYNEQFF
CDR3 DNA: TGTGCCAGCGGACTAGCGGGAGGGAGGTACAATGAGCAGTTCTTC

J gene: TRBJ2-1
clone size: NA
D gene: NA
CDR3 length: 16
V gene: TRBV7-6
CDR3 protein: CASSLVAVSSYNEQFF
CDR3 DNA: TGTGCCAGCAGCTTAGTTGCGGTTAGCTCCTACAATGAGCAGTTCTTC

J gene: TRBJ2-7
clone size: NA
D gene: NA
CDR3 length: 13
V gene: TRBV7-9
CDR3 protein: CASSLGQLGEQYF
CDR3 DNA: TGTGCCAGCAGCTTAGGCCAGCTAGGCGAGCAGTACTTC

J gene: TRBJ2-7
clone size: few
D gene: NA
CDR3 length: 13
V gene: TRBV30
CDR3 protein: CAWRGRLAYEQYF
CDR3 DNA: TGTGCCTGGAGAGGTCGGCTAGCCTACGAGCAGTACTTC

J gene: TRBJ2-7
clone size: NA
D gene: NA
CDR3 length: 14
V gene: TRBV7-6
CDR3 protein: CASSLVALTGEQYF
CDR3 DNA: TGTGCCAGCAGCTTAGTGGCCCTGACCGGGGAGCAGTACTTC

J gene: TRBJ2-3
clone size: NA
D gene: NA
CDR3 length: 14
V gene: TRBV27
CDR3 protein: CASSSSDGRDTQYF
CDR3 DNA: TGTGCCAGCAGTTCCTCGGACGGGAGAGATACGCAGTATTTT

J gene: TRBJ1-4
clone size: NA
D gene: NA
CDR3 length: 16
V gene: TRBV15
CDR3 protein: CATSRDHGGAGEKLFF
CDR3 DNA: TGTGCCACCAGCAGAGATCATGGGGGGGCAGGGGAAAAACTGTTTTTT

J gene: TRBJ1-5
clone size: NA
D gene: NA
CDR3 length: 14
V gene: TRBV6-1
CDR3 protein: CASSPQAGPQPQHF
CDR3 DNA: TGTGCCAGCAGTCCTCAGGCGGGGCCACAGCCCCAGCATTTT

J gene: TRBJ2-1
clone size: NA
D gene: TRBD2
CDR3 length: 15
V gene: TRBV6-6
CDR3 protein: CASRVSGRAGNEQFF
CDR3 DNA: TGTGCCAGCAGAGTTTCCGGGAGGGCGGGAAATGAGCAGTTCTTC

J gene: TRBJ2-7
clone size: NA
D gene: TRBD2
CDR3 length: 14
V gene: TRBV18
CDR3 protein: CASSTGLAEYEQYF
CDR3 DNA: TGTGCCAGCTCAACGGGACTAGCCGAGTACGAGCAGTACTTC

J gene: TRBJ1-2
clone size: NA
D gene: TRBD1
CDR3 length: 15
V gene: TRBV7-2
CDR3 protein: CASSKGQGYVYGYTF
CDR3 DNA: TGTGCCAGCAGCAAGGGACAGGGGTATGTCTATGGCTACACCTTC

J gene: TRBJ1-1
clone size: NA
D gene: NA
CDR3 length: 13
V gene: TRBV2
CDR3 protein: CASSDQGNTEAFF
CDR3 DNA: TGTGCCAGCAGTGATCAGGGCAACACTGAAGCTTTCTTT

J gene: TRBJ2-1
clone size: NA
D gene: NA
CDR3 length: 14
V gene: TRBV7-7
CDR3 protein: CASSLSQGQNEQFF
CDR3 DNA: TGTGCCAGCAGCTTATCCCAGGGGCAAAATGAGCAGTTCTTC

J gene: TRBJ1-2
clone size: NA
D gene: NA
CDR3 length: 10
V gene: TRBV20-1
CDR3 protein: CKTHGTSYTF
CDR3 DNA: TGCAAGACACATGGAACGAGCTACACCTTC

J gene: TRBJ1-5
clone size: NA
D gene: TRBD1
CDR3 length: 15
V gene: TRBV6-5
CDR3 protein: CASSKPGQGNQPQHF
CDR3 DNA: TGTGCCAGCAGTAAGCCGGGACAGGGCAATCAGCCCCAGCATTTT

J gene: TRBJ1-2
clone size: NA
D gene: NA
CDR3 length: 13
V gene: TRBV6-5
CDR3 protein: CASKLDRIYGYTF
CDR3 DNA: TGTGCCAGCAAGCTAGACAGGATCTATGGCTACACCTTC

J gene: TRBJ1-1
clone size: NA
D gene: NA
CDR3 length: 17
V gene: TRBV14
CDR3 protein: CASSPDSSWALNTEAFF
CDR3 DNA: TGTGCCAGCAGTCCGGACAGCTCCTGGGCCTTGAACACTGAAGCTTTCTTT

J gene: TRBJ2-1
clone size: NA
D gene: NA
CDR3 length: 17
V gene: TRBV7-6
CDR3 protein: CASSLGLATSSYNEQFF
CDR3 DNA: TGTGCCAGCAGCTTAGGCCTCGCTACTAGCTCCTACAATGAGCAGTTCTTC